The rows below give T cell receptor beta chains drawn from one sample of a study of control samples from healthy donors and cancer patients. Sequenced by immunoSEQ multiplex PCR; TCRdb stores in-frame clones only, minus some. This sample has about 120,000 clones, with 87% found just once. Sequencing was done on a sample of blood. The receptors here all came from a man between 60 and 75 years old in good health. The CDR3 runs from the conserved cysteine through the conserved F or W. D genes are given only for firm matches. Expanded clones get a size class; other rows say once, few or many, or leave the size out.

abundance: once; v_gene: TRBV6-5; d_gene: NA; j_gene: TRBJ1-6; CDR3nt: TGTGCCAGCAGGGTCAGCTCCTATAATTCACCCCTCCACTTT; CDR3aa: CASRVSSYNSPLHF
abundance: few; v_gene: TRBV2; d_gene: TRBD1; j_gene: TRBJ1-2; CDR3nt: TGTGCCAGCACATCAGGGGGGAGAGAAAACTATGGCTACACCTTC; CDR3aa: CASTSGGRENYGYTF
abundance: NA; v_gene: TRBV5-1; d_gene: TRBD1; j_gene: TRBJ2-3; CDR3nt: TGCGCCAGCAGCTTGGAGGGACAGGCCACAGATACGCAGTATTTT; CDR3aa: CASSLEGQATDTQYF
abundance: NA; v_gene: TRBV7-8; d_gene: NA; j_gene: TRBJ2-7; CDR3nt: TGTGCCAGCAGCTTAGCGGGTTCCGCCTCCTACGAGCAGTACTTC; CDR3aa: CASSLAGSASYEQYF
abundance: NA; v_gene: TRBV28; d_gene: NA; j_gene: TRBJ1-5; CDR3nt: TGTGCCAGCAGTTGGGAGGGGGGGGTTCATCAGCCCCAGCATTTT; CDR3aa: CASSWEGGVHQPQHF
abundance: NA; v_gene: TRBV6-6; d_gene: TRBD1; j_gene: TRBJ1-5; CDR3nt: TGTGCCAGCGGGACAGGGTATGGCAATCAGCCCCAGCATTTT; CDR3aa: CASGTGYGNQPQHF
abundance: once; v_gene: TRBV6-5; d_gene: TRBD2; j_gene: TRBJ2-3; CDR3nt: TGTGCCAGCACTTTCGGGGGGACGTGGGATACGCAGTATTTT; CDR3aa: CASTFGGTWDTQYF
abundance: NA; v_gene: TRBV29-1; d_gene: NA; j_gene: TRBJ2-1; CDR3nt: TGCAGCGTTAAAGTGATTGGAGAGGGGGGATTTTCCTACAATGAGCAGTTCTTC; CDR3aa: CSVKVIGEGGFSYNEQFF
abundance: NA; v_gene: TRBV3-1/TRBV3-2; d_gene: NA; j_gene: TRBJ1-6; CDR3nt: TGTGCCAGCAGCCAGGGAGGAAGTACAAGTAATTCACCCCTCCACTTT; CDR3aa: CASSQGGSTSNSPLHF
abundance: NA; v_gene: TRBV3-1/TRBV3-2; d_gene: NA; j_gene: TRBJ1-4; CDR3nt: TGTGCCAGCAGCCAAGAGTGGTCTGCAACTAATGAAAAACTGTTTTTT; CDR3aa: CASSQEWSATNEKLFF
abundance: NA; v_gene: TRBV28; d_gene: TRBD1; j_gene: TRBJ1-2; CDR3nt: TGTGCCAGCAGTTTGGGACAGGGGGCCCCTCTACGTGGCTACACCTTC; CDR3aa: CASSLGQGAPLRGYTF
abundance: NA; v_gene: TRBV18; d_gene: TRBD1; j_gene: TRBJ2-7; CDR3nt: TGTGCCAGCTCACCTCTCCAGGGGGTCCCCTACGAGCAGTACTTC; CDR3aa: CASSPLQGVPYEQYF
abundance: NA; v_gene: TRBV11-2; d_gene: NA; j_gene: TRBJ1-2; CDR3nt: TGTGCCAGCAGCTTAGCGGGAGTTAACTATGGCTACACCTTC; CDR3aa: CASSLAGVNYGYTF
abundance: NA; v_gene: TRBV24-1; d_gene: NA; j_gene: TRBJ2-2; CDR3nt: TGTGCCACCAGTGGCGTCGGGGCAGGGGGGTTCGGGGAGCTGTTTTTT; CDR3aa: CATSGVGAGGFGELFF
abundance: once; v_gene: TRBV7-8; d_gene: NA; j_gene: TRBJ2-1; CDR3nt: TGTGCCAGCAGCTTAAGCAGGGGAGGGTCGTTGAATGAGCAGTTCTTC; CDR3aa: CASSLSRGGSLNEQFF
abundance: NA; v_gene: TRBV19; d_gene: NA; j_gene: TRBJ2-3; CDR3nt: TGTGCCAGTCGTAATAGTCTATCAGATACGCAGTATTTT; CDR3aa: CASRNSLSDTQYF
abundance: few; v_gene: TRBV2; d_gene: TRBD1; j_gene: TRBJ1-2; CDR3nt: TGTGCCAGCAGTGTAGGGACAGGGGTCTTCTATGGCTACACCTTC; CDR3aa: CASSVGTGVFYGYTF
abundance: NA; v_gene: TRBV19; d_gene: NA; j_gene: TRBJ1-5; CDR3nt: TGTGCCAGTAGTATGAACAGGGTACCTAATCAGCCCCAGCATTTT; CDR3aa: CASSMNRVPNQPQHF
abundance: NA; v_gene: TRBV10-3; d_gene: NA; j_gene: TRBJ1-1; CDR3nt: TGTGCCATCAGTGAGTGGGGTGTGAACACTGAAGCTTTCTTT; CDR3aa: CAISEWGVNTEAFF
abundance: once; v_gene: TRBV7-9; d_gene: NA; j_gene: TRBJ1-6; CDR3nt: TGTGCCAGCAGCTTATTTGTTGGGGCAGGTGAGACGGCCCTCCACTTT; CDR3aa: CASSLFVGAGETALHF
abundance: NA; v_gene: TRBV5-1; d_gene: NA; j_gene: TRBJ2-5; CDR3nt: TGCGCCAGCAGCTTGAGCGAGACCCAGTACTTC; CDR3aa: CASSLSETQYF
abundance: few; v_gene: TRBV2; d_gene: NA; j_gene: TRBJ1-1; CDR3nt: TGTGCCAGCAGTGCCACCCCGAACACTGAAGCTTTCTTT; CDR3aa: CASSATPNTEAFF
abundance: NA; v_gene: TRBV28; d_gene: NA; j_gene: TRBJ2-3; CDR3nt: TGTGCCAGCAGTAAGGGGGGGAGCACAGATACGCAGTATTTT; CDR3aa: CASSKGGSTDTQYF
abundance: NA; v_gene: TRBV5-5; d_gene: NA; j_gene: TRBJ2-3; CDR3nt: TGTGCCAGCAGCTTTTTACGCACAGATACGCAGTATTTT; CDR3aa: CASSFLRTDTQYF
abundance: NA; v_gene: TRBV27; d_gene: NA; j_gene: TRBJ1-6; CDR3nt: TGTGCCAGCACCCGCCAGGGGAGTAATTCACCCCTCCACTTT; CDR3aa: CASTRQGSNSPLHF
abundance: NA; v_gene: TRBV28; d_gene: NA; j_gene: TRBJ1-4; CDR3nt: TGTGCCAGCGGTGGATTATTGAAACTGTTTTTT; CDR3aa: CASGGLLKLFF
abundance: NA; v_gene: TRBV27; d_gene: TRBD1; j_gene: TRBJ2-7; CDR3nt: TGTGCCAGCGGCCGGGACAGGGTCTCCTACGAGCAGTACTTC; CDR3aa: CASGRDRVSYEQYF
abundance: NA; v_gene: TRBV5-6; d_gene: TRBD1; j_gene: TRBJ2-2; CDR3nt: TGTGCCAGCAGCTCCCGCGGGACAGGGGCCACCGGGGAGCTGTTTTTT; CDR3aa: CASSSRGTGATGELFF
abundance: NA; v_gene: TRBV28; d_gene: TRBD2; j_gene: TRBJ2-1; CDR3nt: TGTGCCAGCAATCCCGGGACTAGCTATAATGAGCAGTTCTTC; CDR3aa: CASNPGTSYNEQFF
abundance: NA; v_gene: TRBV7-2; d_gene: TRBD1; j_gene: TRBJ1-2; CDR3nt: TGTGCCAGCAGCGCTACCGGGACAGGGGGGTCCTATGGCTACACCTTC; CDR3aa: CASSATGTGGSYGYTF
abundance: NA; v_gene: TRBV18; d_gene: TRBD1; j_gene: TRBJ1-6; CDR3nt: TGTGCCAGCTCCCCCTATACAACAGGGGTAGATTCAACAGGGGTAAAAAAATCACCCCTCCACTTT; CDR3aa: CASSPYTTGVDSTGVKKSPLHF
abundance: NA; v_gene: TRBV5-1; d_gene: NA; j_gene: TRBJ1-5; CDR3nt: TGCGCCAGCAGCTTGATGGGCGCAGGGGATCAGCCCCAGCATTTT; CDR3aa: CASSLMGAGDQPQHF